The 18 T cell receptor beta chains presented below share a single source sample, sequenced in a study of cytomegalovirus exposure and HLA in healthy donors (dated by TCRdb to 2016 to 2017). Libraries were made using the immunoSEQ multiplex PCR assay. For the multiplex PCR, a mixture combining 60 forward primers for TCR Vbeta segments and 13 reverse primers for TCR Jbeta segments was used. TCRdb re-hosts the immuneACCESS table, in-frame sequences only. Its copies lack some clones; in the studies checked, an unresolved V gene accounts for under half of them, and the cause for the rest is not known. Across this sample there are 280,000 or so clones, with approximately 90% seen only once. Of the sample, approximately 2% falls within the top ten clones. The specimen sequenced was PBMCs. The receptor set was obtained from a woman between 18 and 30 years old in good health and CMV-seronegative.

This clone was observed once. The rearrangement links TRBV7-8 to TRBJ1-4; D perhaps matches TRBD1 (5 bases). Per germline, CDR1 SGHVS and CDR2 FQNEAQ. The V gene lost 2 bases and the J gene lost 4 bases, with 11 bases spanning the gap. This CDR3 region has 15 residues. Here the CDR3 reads CASSLTGRSNEKLFF. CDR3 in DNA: TGTGCCAGCAGCTTAACAGGACGGAGTAATGAAAAACTGTTTTTT.

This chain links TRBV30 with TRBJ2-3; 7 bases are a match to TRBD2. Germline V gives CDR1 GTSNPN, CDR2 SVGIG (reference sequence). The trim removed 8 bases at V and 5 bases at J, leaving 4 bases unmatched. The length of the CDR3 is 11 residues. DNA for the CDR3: TGTGCCACGGAGCGGGGAGATACGCAGTATTTT. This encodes CATERGDTQYF.

The CDR3 reads CAISEKGSSTGELFF. The CDR3 bases are TGTGCCATCAGTGAAAAGGGGTCGAGCACCGGGGAGCTGTTTTTT. The chain combines TRBV10-3 with TRBJ2-2; D possibly corresponds to TRBD1 (5 bases). CDR3 size: 15 residues. CDR1 is ENHRY and CDR2 is SYGVKD in the germline V gene. Trimming pared 3 bases from V and 4 bases from J, leaving 12 bases between.

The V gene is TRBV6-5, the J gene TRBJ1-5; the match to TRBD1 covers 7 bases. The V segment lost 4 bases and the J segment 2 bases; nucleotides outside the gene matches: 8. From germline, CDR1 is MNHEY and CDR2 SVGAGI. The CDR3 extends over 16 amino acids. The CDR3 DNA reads TGTGCCAGCAGTTTTCCTCGACAGGGAGGCAATCAGCCCCAGCATTTT. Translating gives CASSFPRQGGNQPQHF.

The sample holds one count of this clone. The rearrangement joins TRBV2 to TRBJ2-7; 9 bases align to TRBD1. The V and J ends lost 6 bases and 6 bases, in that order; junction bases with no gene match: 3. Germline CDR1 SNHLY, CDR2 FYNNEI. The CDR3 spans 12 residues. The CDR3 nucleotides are TGTGCCAGCAGACAGGGGGCAGGCGAGCAGTACTTC. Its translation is CASRQGAGEQYF.

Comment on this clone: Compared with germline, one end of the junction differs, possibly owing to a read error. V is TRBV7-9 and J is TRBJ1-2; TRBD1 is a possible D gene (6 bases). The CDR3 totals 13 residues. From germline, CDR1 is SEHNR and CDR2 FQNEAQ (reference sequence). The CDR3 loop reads CSSSFQGNYGYTF. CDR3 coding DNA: TGTTCCAGCAGCTTTCAGGGGAACTATGGCTACACCTTC.

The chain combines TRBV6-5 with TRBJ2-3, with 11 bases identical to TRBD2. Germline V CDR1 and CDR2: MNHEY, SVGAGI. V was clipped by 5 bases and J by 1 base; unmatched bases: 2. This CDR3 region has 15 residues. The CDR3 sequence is CASSTTSGGTDTQYF. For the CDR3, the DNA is TGTGCCAGCAGTACGACTAGCGGGGGCACAGATACGCAGTATTTT.

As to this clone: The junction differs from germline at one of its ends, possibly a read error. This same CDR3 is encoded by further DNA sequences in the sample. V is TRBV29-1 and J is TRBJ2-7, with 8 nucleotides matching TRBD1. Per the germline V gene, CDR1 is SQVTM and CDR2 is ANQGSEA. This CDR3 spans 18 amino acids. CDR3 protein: CSVEDHKDRAGSSYEQYF. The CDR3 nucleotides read TGCAGCGTCGAAGATCACAAGGACAGGGCAGGGAGTTCCTACGAGCAGTACTTC.

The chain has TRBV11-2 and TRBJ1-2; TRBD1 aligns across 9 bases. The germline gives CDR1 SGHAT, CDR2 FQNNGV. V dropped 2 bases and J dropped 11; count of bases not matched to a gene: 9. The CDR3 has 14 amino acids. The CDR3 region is CASSLSGQGRVYTF. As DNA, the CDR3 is TGTGCCAGCAGCTTAAGCGGACAGGGGCGCGTGTACACCTTC.

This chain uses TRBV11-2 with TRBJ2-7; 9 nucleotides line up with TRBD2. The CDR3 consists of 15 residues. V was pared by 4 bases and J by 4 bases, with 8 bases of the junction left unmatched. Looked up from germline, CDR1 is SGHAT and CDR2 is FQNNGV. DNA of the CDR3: TGTGCCAGCAGCTGGGGGAGTAGCGGGGGTTACGAGCAGTACTTC. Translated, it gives CASSWGSSGGYEQYF.

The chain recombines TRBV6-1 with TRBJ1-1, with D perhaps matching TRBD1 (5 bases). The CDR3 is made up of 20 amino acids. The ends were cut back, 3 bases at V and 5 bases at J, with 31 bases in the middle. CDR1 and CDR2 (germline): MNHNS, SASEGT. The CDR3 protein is CASSELVRGALAFKSTEAFF. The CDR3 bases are TGTGCCAGCAGTGAGTTAGTCCGCGGGGCTTTGGCTTTTAAATCTACTGAAGCTTTCTTT.

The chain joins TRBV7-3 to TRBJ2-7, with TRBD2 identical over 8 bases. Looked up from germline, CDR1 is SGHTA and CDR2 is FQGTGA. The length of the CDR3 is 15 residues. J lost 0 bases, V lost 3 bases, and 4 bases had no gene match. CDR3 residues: CASSLGGGSSYEQYF. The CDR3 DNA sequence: TGTGCCAGCAGCTTGGGCGGGGGGAGCTCCTACGAGCAGTACTTC.

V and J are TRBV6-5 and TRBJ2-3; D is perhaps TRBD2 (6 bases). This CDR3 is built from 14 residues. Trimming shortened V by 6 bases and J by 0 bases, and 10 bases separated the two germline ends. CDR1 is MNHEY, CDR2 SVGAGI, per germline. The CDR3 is CASRRRDSTDTQYF. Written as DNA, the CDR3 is TGTGCCAGCAGGAGGAGGGATAGCACAGATACGCAGTATTTT.

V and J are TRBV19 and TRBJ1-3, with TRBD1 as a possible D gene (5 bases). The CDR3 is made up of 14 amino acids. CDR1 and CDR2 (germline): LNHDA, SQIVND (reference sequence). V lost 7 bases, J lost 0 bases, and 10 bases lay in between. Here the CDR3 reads CASTDTGSGNTIYF. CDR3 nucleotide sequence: TGTGCCAGTACCGATACAGGCTCTGGAAACACCATATATTTT. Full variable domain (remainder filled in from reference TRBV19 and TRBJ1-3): DGGITQSPKYLFRKEGQNVTLSCEQNLNHDAMYWYRQDPGQGLRLIYYSQIVNDFQKGDIAEGYSVSREKKESFPLTVTSAQKNPTAFYLCASTDTGSGNTIYFGEGSWLTVV.

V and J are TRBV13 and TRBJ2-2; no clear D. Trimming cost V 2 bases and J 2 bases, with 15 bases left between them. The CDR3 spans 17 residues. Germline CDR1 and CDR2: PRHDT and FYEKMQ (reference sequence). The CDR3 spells CASSLRGRTQNTGELFF. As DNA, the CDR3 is TGTGCCAGCAGCTTACGTGGGCGAACGCAAAACACCGGGGAGCTGTTTTTT.

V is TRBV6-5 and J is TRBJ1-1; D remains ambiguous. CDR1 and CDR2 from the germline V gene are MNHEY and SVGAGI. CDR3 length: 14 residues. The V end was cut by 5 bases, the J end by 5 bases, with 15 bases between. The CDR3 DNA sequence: TGTGCCAGCAGTGAATCAGGAGGATGGACTGAAGCTTTCTTT. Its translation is CASSESGGWTEAFF.

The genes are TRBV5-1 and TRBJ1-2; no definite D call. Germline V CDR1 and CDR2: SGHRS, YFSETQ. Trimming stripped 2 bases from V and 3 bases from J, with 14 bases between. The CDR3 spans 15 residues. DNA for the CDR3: TGCGCCAGCAGCTTCATAGGTGGCGGGGACTATGGCTACACCTTC. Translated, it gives CASSFIGGGDYGYTF.

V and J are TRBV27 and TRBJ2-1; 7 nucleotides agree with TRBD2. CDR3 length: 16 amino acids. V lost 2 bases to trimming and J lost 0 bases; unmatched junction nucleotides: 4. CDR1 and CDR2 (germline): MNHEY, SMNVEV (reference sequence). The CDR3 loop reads CASSLAGESSYNEQFF. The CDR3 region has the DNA TGTGCCAGCAGTTTAGCGGGGGAGAGCTCCTACAATGAGCAGTTCTTC.